This TCR beta chain was observed in a study of technical replicates of blood from a few donors. The CDR3 runs to 18 residues. Germline lookup yields CDR1 SGHTA and CDR2 FQGNSA. V lost 0 bases and J lost 4, with 19 bases in between. Data came from immunoSEQ multiplex PCR; TCRdb stores just in-frame clones and leaves some out. The repertoire holds 75,000 to 100,000 clones, around 96% seen once, with more than 0.2% in the top ten. The TCR originated in a human donor in good health. The chain uses TRBV7-2 and TRBJ2-1; D not resolved. The sequencing input was T cells isolated from PBMCs. CDR3 nucleotide sequence: TGTGCCAGCAGCTTAGCGGTCCGGTGGAGCGTTGTTTACAATGAGCAGTTCTTC. It translates to CASSLAVRWSVVYNEQFF.